Below are 23 T cell receptor beta chains sequenced from a single sample in a study of shared clonotypes between healthy human individuals. Produced via immunoSEQ multiplex PCR; TCRdb's table is partial and in-frame only. The sample holds around 600,000 clones, 95% seen once. Positively selected for CCR7, the CD45RO-negative cells used as naive CD8 cells excluded terminally differentiated effector memory CD45RA+ cells. The sample comprised naive CD8+ T cells sorted from blood. These receptors came from a woman in her twenties or thirties in good health.

In its sample, this clone was seen once. At the DNA level, this CDR3 is encoded by other sequences in the same sample as well. The chain links TRBV28 to TRBJ2-7, with TRBD2 matching 11 bases. After removal of 9 bases from V and 1 base from J, the junction contained 2 bases not matched to a gene. The CDR3 loop spans 13 amino acids. Germline assignment: CDR1 MDHEN and CDR2 SYDVKM. CDR3 residues: CASRLAGSYEQYF. In DNA form, the CDR3 reads TGTGCCAGTAGACTAGCGGGATCCTACGAGCAGTACTTC.

V is TRBV7-6 and J is TRBJ2-7, with 10 nucleotides matching TRBD1. This CDR3 has 13 residues. Germline V gene sequence: CDR1 SGHVS, CDR2 FNYEAQ. Trimming cost V 5 bases and J 7 bases; bases outside gene matches: 5. The CDR3 DNA is TGTGCCAGCAGCCCCGCGGACAGGGGGGAGCAGTACTTC. Encoded protein: CASSPADRGEQYF. Supplemented by reference TRBV7-6 and TRBJ2-7, the full variable domain reads GAGVSQSPRYKVTKRGQDVALRCDPISGHVSLYWYRQALGQGPEFLTYFNYEAQQDKSGLPNDRFSAERPEGSISTLTIQRTEQRDSAMYRCASSPADRGEQYFGPGTRLTVT.

The V call is TRBV13, the J call TRBJ2-3; no reliable D call. V was pared by 3 bases and J by 6 bases, with 4 bases between. The germline CDR1 and CDR2 sequences are PRHDT and FYEKMQ (reference sequence). This CDR3 is built from 11 residues. CDR3: CASSFDDTQYF. The CDR3 DNA reads as TGTGCCAGCAGCTTTGACGATACGCAGTATTTT.

This chain connects TRBV28 to TRBJ2-4; maybe TRBD2 (6 bases). The germline V gene encodes CDR1 MDHEN and CDR2 SYDVKM. V was cut by 8 bases and J by 6 bases, with 14 bases left in between. CDR3 length: 13 amino acids. The CDR3 nucleotides are TGTGCCAGCGGGACTGCGGAGCGAAACATTCAGTACTTC. This gives the protein CASGTAERNIQYF. The variable domain in full, with the rest retrieved from reference TRBV28 and TRBJ2-4, is DVKVTQSSRYLVKRTGEKVFLECVQDMDHENMFWYRQDPGLGLRLIYFSYDVKMKEKGDIPEGYSVSREKKERFSLILESASTNQTSMYLCASGTAERNIQYFGAGTRLSVL.

As DNA, the CDR3 is TGTGCCAGCAGCCCAGGGACAGGGGGCTACACCGGGGAGCTGTTTTTT. This translates into CASSPGTGGYTGELFF. The genes are TRBV4-2 and TRBJ2-2; TRBD1 aligns across 12 bases. The CDR3 is 16 amino acids. Germline values: CDR1 LGHNA, CDR2 YNFKEQ. The junction had 3 bases not matched to a gene; V was cut back by 4 bases and J by 3 bases.

The J gene is TRBJ2-1, the V gene TRBV27; D remains unclear. This CDR3 comprises 11 residues. Germline V gives CDR1 MNHEY, CDR2 SMNVEV (reference sequence). V was clipped by 8 bases and J by 7 bases, with 9 bases between them. Here the CDR3 DNA reads TGTGCCAGCCATTTAGGGAATGAGCAGTTCTTC. This gives the protein CASHLGNEQFF.

This rearrangement joins TRBV28 to TRBJ2-7, with D possibly called TRBD1 or TRBD2 (6 bases each). This CDR3 region has 13 residues. The V gene's germline CDR1 is MDHEN and CDR2 SYDVKM. Deletions cut 7 bases from V and 4 bases from J, with 14 bases between. The CDR3 bases are TGTGCCAGCAATCTTGAAGGGGGGTACGAGCAGTACTTC. Amino acids: CASNLEGGYEQYF.

This sequence joins TRBV4-1 and TRBJ1-6; no firm D call. The CDR3 consists of 14 residues. Germline assignment: CDR1 MGHRA and CDR2 YSYEKL. V lost 0 bases to trimming and J lost 4 bases, with 4 bases between them. CDR3: CASSQDPYNSPLHF. Written as DNA, the CDR3 is TGCGCCAGCAGCCAAGACCCTTATAATTCACCCCTCCACTTT.

The chain combines TRBV5-1 with TRBJ1-1; a weak D match, TRBD1 (6 bases). The CDR3 extends over 18 amino acids. Trimming stripped 4 bases from V and 0 bases from J, with 22 bases between. The germline V gene encodes CDR1 SGHRS and CDR2 YFSETQ. The CDR3 protein is CASSPYSLDRKMNTEAFF. CDR3 sequence (DNA): TGCGCCAGCAGCCCTTACTCCCTCGACAGGAAAATGAACACTGAAGCTTTCTTT.

The chain employs TRBV9 and TRBJ2-1; TRBD1 is a possible D gene (6 bases). Trimming pared 4 bases from V and 3 bases from J, leaving 8 bases between. Germline CDR1 is SGDLS and CDR2 is YYNGEE. This CDR3 spans 13 amino acids. The CDR3 DNA sequence: TGTGCCAGCAGCAGGGGGTACTACAATGAGCAGTTCTTC. The encoded protein is CASSRGYYNEQFF.

The chain recombines TRBV6-5 with TRBJ2-7; 13 nucleotides agree with TRBD2. CDR3 length equals 15 residues. The trim removed 5 bases at V and 3 bases at J, leaving 4 bases unmatched. CDR1 and CDR2 from the germline V gene are MNHEY and SVGAGI. This CDR3 is CASSGLAGVYYEQYF. Here the CDR3 DNA reads TGTGCCAGCAGTGGACTAGCGGGAGTTTACTACGAGCAGTACTTC.

The rearrangement uses TRBV7-8 and TRBJ2-7, with D tentatively TRBD1 or TRBD2 (6 bases each). CDR3 size: 15 residues. Germline V gives CDR1 SGHVS, CDR2 FQNEAQ. V lost 1 base and J lost 2, with 12 bases in between. The CDR3 spells CASSLVAGHAYEQYF. The CDR3 nucleotides are TGTGCCAGCAGCTTAGTGGCGGGACACGCCTACGAGCAGTACTTC.

This rearrangement joins TRBV27 to TRBJ2-7; D gene ambiguous. This CDR3 is built from 14 residues. The V gene's germline CDR1 is MNHEY and CDR2 SMNVEV (reference sequence). V was cut by 3 bases and J by 0 bases, with 9 bases left in between. CDR3: CASSLSPSSYEQYF. Written as DNA, the CDR3 is TGTGCCAGCAGTTTGAGTCCCAGCTCCTACGAGCAGTACTTC.

CDR3 nucleotides: TGTGCCAGTAGTATCGGCGGAGTGGGGTTGAGTGAGCAGTTCTTC. Translated: CASSIGGVGLSEQFF. The chain employs TRBV19 and TRBJ2-1; D ambiguous. The CDR3 consists of 15 residues. V lost 3 bases to trimming and J lost 9 bases, with 18 bases between them. Germline assignment: CDR1 LNHDA and CDR2 SQIVND (reference sequence).

Only one count was recorded for this clone. The chain joins TRBV5-6 to TRBJ1-1, with D hard to call. Deletions cut 4 bases from V and 5 bases from J, with 21 bases between. Germline assignment: CDR1 SGHDT and CDR2 YYEEEE. The CDR3 covers 16 residues. DNA for the CDR3: TGTGCCAGCAGCATGCGGGCCCGGGGTATTTTGACTGAAGCTTTCTTT. Protein: CASSMRARGILTEAFF.

This chain links TRBV19 with TRBJ2-5; 8 bases line up with TRBD1. The closer fit of TRBJ2-7 to the DNA end suggests the J call may be wrong. CDR3 length: 15 residues. Germline V CDR1 and CDR2: LNHDA, SQIVND (reference sequence). The CDR3: CASSLTGAISYEQYF. The CDR3 nucleotides are TGTGCCAGTAGTTTGACAGGGGCGATCTCCTACGAGCAGTACTTC.

The CDR3 sequence is CASSLWGGQDTEAFF. The CDR3 nucleotides are TGTGCCAGCAGCTTATGGGGGGGGCAGGACACTGAAGCTTTCTTT. The chain is built from TRBV13 and TRBJ1-1, with D perhaps TRBD1 (6 bases). The germline CDR1 and CDR2 sequences are PRHDT and FYEKMQ (reference sequence). CDR3 length: 15 amino acids. Trimming cost V 2 bases and J 3 bases, with 13 bases left between them.

The gene calls are TRBV27 and TRBJ2-5; D gene unclear. Near its end, the DNA agrees better with TRBJ2-7, so the J call may be wrong. The CDR3 sequence is 14 residues long. Looked up from germline, CDR1 is MNHEY and CDR2 is SMNVEV (reference sequence). The CDR3 here is CASSFGRGPYEQYF. Written as DNA, the CDR3 is TGTGCCAGCAGTTTTGGCAGAGGACCCTACGAGCAGTACTTC.

V is TRBV27 and J is TRBJ1-3, with D tentatively TRBD1 (5 bases). In germline, CDR1 is MNHEY, CDR2 SMNVEV (reference sequence). V was pared by 1 base and J by 2 bases, with 12 bases between. The CDR3 runs to 16 residues. In nucleotides, the CDR3 is TGTGCCAGCAGTTTATTCGGGGGAAACCCTGGAAACACCATATATTTT. Translation: CASSLFGGNPGNTIYF.

The rearrangement links TRBV7-9 to TRBJ2-1; D not certain. This CDR3 is built from 13 residues. Germline V gene lookup returns CDR1 SEHNR and CDR2 FQNEAQ (reference sequence). V lost 5 bases and J 4 bases, leaving 9 bases between the germline ends. CDR3 nucleotides: TGTGCCAGCAGCCAGAGCCTTTACAATGAGCAGTTCTTC. The encoded protein is CASSQSLYNEQFF.

This rearrangement joins TRBV18 to TRBJ2-7, with D possibly being TRBD2 (6 bases). CDR1 is KGHSH, CDR2 LQKENI, per germline. This CDR3 has 14 residues. V lost 3 bases and J 6 bases, leaving 15 bases between the germline ends. CDR3: CASSPPGLRREQYF. In DNA form, the CDR3 reads TGTGCCAGCTCACCGCCGGGACTCCGACGCGAGCAGTACTTC.

The V call is TRBV6-5, the J call TRBJ1-4, with 7 bases fitting TRBD1. Unmatched junction bases numbered 1, after V lost 4 bases and J lost 2 bases. The CDR3 sequence is 14 residues long. The germline CDR1 and CDR2 sequences are MNHEY and SVGAGI. The chain's CDR3 is CASSSGQTNEKLFF. DNA for the CDR3: TGTGCCAGCAGTTCGGGACAGACTAATGAAAAACTGTTTTTT.

J is TRBJ1-1 and V is TRBV5-4; tentatively, D is TRBD1 (5 bases). Germline V gene sequence: CDR1 SGHNT, CDR2 YYREEE (reference sequence). Trimming removed 10 bases at V and 3 bases at J, with 16 bases between. The CDR3 is made up of 13 amino acids. The CDR3 is CAGRGDNYTEAFF. In nucleotides, the CDR3 is TGTGCCGGACGGGGGGATAATTACACTGAAGCTTTCTTT.